This TCR beta chain derives from a study of T cells in Graves' hyperthyroidism and ophthalmopathy. Clinical symptoms, serum thyroxine and TRAb, thyroid ultrasound and orbital computed tomography were used for the diagnoses. Amplification targeted TCR beta CDR3 regions from RNA transcripts. The study used the HTBI primer set for a first-round RT-PCR of the TCR CDR3. MiXCR was run by TCRdb on the multiplex PCR reads, yielding one entry per CDR3 protein. The sample carries roughly 720,000 distinct CDR3 sequences, 15% to 20% recorded once. V lost 3 bases to trimming and J lost 9 bases; unmatched junction nucleotides: 13. The CDR3 totals 16 residues. Germline assignment: CDR1 SQVTM and CDR2 ANQGSEA.

The rearrangement joins TRBV29-1 to TRBJ2-1, with TRBD2 matching 11 bases. Sequenced: blood. This clonotype originated in a man in his forties or fifties with Graves' hyperthyroidism. DNA of the CDR3: TGCAGCGTTGATGGGCTTAGCGGGAGGGCCCACGGTGAGCAGTTCTTC. Translation gives CSVDGLSGRAHGEQFF.